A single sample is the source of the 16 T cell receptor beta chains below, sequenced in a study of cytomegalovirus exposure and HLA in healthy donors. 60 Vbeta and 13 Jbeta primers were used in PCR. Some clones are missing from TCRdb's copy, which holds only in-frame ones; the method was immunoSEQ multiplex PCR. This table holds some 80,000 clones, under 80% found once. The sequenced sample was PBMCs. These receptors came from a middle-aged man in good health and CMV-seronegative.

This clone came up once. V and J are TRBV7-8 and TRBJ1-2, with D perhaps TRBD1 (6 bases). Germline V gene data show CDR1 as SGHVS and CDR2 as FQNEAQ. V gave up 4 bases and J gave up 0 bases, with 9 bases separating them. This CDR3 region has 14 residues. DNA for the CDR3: TGTGCCAGCAGCTGGGACATAGCTAACTATGGCTACACCTTC. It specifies CASSWDIANYGYTF.

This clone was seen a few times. CDR3 sequence reads: CASSVAGQGEKLFF. For the CDR3, the DNA is TGTGCCAGCAGTGTAGCAGGGCAGGGCGAAAAACTGTTTTTT. This chain uses TRBV2 with TRBJ1-4; D is possibly TRBD1 (5 bases). Germline CDR1 SNHLY, CDR2 FYNNEI. The length of the CDR3 is 14 residues. V was cut by 4 bases and J by 8 bases, with 14 bases left in between.

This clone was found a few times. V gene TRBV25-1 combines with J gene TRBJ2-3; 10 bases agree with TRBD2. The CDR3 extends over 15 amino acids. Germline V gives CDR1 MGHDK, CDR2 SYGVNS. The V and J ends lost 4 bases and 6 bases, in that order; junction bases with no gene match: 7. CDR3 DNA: TGTGCCAGCAGTGTCCCTAGCGGGAGAGTGGATACGCAGTATTTT. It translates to CASSVPSGRVDTQYF.

CDR3 sequence (DNA): TGTGCCAGCAGTGTGTCCTCCAGGGTTGCCTATGGCTACACCTTC. This gives the protein CASSVSSRVAYGYTF. This chain links TRBV2 with TRBJ1-2, with D possibly being TRBD1 (5 bases). Germline V CDR1 and CDR2: SNHLY, FYNNEI. This CDR3 has 15 amino acids. The V end was cut by 4 bases, the J end by 4 bases, with 16 bases between.

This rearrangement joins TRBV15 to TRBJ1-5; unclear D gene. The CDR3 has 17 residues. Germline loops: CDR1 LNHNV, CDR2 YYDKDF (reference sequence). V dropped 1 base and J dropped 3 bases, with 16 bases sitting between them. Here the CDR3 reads CATSRGAGSRFNQPQHF. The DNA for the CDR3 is TGTGCCACCAGCAGAGGCGCCGGGTCCCGATTCAATCAGCCCCAGCATTTT.

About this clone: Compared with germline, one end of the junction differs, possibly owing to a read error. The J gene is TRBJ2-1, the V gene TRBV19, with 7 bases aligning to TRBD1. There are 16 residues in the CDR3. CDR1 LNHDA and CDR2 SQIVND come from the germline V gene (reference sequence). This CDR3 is CASSSLTGQSYSEQFF. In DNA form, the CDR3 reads TGTGCCAGTAGTTCCCTGACAGGGCAATCCTACAGTGAGCAGTTCTTC. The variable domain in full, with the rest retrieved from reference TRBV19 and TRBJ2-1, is DGGITQSPKYLFRKEGQNVTLSCEQNLNHDAMYWYRQDPGQGLRLIYYSQIVNDFQKGDIAEGYSVSREKKESFPLTVTSAQKNPTAFYLCASSSLTGQSYSEQFFGPGTRLTVL.

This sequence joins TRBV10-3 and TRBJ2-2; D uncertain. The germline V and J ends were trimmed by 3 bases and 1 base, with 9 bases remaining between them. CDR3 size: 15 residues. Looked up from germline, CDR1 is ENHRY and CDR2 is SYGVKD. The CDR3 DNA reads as TGTGCCATCAGTGATAAGATACTGAACACCGGGGAGCTGTTTTTT. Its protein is CAISDKILNTGELFF.

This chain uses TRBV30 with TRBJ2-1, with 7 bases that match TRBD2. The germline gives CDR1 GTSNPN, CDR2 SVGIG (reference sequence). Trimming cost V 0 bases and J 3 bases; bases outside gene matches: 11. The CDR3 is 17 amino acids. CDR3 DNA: TGTGCCTGGAGTGTACTTGAGGGGACGGGGGGCTACAATGAGCAGTTCTTC. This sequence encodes CAWSVLEGTGGYNEQFF.

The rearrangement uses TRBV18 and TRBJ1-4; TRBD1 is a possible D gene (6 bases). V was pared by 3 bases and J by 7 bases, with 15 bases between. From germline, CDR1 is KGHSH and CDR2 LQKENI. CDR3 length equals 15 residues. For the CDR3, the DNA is TGTGCCAGCTCACCGAGACAGGTGGTAGGTGAAAAACTGTTTTTT. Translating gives CASSPRQVVGEKLFF.

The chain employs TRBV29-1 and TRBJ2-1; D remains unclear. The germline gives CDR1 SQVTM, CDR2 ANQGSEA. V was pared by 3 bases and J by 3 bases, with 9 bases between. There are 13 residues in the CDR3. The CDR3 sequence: CSVETQFYNEQFF. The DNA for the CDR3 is TGCAGCGTTGAGACTCAATTCTACAATGAGCAGTTCTTC.

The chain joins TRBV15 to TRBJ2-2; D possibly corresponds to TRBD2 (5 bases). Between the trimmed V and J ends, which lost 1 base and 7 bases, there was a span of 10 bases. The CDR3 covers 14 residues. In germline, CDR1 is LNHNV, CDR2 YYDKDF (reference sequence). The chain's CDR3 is CATSRAGWGGELFF. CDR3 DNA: TGTGCCACCAGCAGAGCGGGGTGGGGCGGGGAGCTGTTTTTT.

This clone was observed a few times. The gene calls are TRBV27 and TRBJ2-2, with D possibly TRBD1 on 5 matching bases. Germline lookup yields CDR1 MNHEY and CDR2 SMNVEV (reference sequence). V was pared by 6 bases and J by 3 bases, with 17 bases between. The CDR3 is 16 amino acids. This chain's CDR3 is CASRLGDRDYTGELFF. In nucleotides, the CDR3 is TGTGCCAGCAGGCTTGGTGACAGAGACTACACCGGGGAGCTGTTTTTT.

As DNA, the CDR3 is TGTGCCACTAGCGGGACCTACAATGAGCAGTTCTTC. This sequence encodes CATSGTYNEQFF. V gene TRBV6-5 combines with J gene TRBJ2-1, with 9 nucleotides matching TRBD2. The trim removed 10 bases at V and 2 bases at J, leaving 0 bases unmatched. This CDR3 is built from 12 residues. The germline V gene encodes CDR1 MNHEY and CDR2 SVGAGI.

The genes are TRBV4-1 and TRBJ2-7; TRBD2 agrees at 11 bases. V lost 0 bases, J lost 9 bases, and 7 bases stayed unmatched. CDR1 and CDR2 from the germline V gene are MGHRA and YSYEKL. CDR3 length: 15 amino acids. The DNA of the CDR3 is TGCGCCAGCAGCCAAGACCCGGCACTAGCGGGAGTGCAGTACTTC. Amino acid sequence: CASSQDPALAGVQYF.

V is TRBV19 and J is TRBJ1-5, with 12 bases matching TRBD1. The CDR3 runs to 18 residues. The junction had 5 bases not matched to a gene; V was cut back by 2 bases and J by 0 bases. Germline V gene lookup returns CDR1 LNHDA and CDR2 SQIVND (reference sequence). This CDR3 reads CASSILGQGAPSNQPQHF. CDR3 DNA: TGTGCCAGTAGTATATTGGGACAGGGGGCCCCTAGCAATCAGCCCCAGCATTTT.

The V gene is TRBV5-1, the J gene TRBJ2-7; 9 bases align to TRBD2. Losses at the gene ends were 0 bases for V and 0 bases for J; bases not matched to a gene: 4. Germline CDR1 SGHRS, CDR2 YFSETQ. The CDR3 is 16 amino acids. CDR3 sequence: CASSLGPSGNSYEQYF. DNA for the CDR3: TGCGCCAGCAGCTTGGGACCTAGCGGGAACTCCTACGAGCAGTACTTC.